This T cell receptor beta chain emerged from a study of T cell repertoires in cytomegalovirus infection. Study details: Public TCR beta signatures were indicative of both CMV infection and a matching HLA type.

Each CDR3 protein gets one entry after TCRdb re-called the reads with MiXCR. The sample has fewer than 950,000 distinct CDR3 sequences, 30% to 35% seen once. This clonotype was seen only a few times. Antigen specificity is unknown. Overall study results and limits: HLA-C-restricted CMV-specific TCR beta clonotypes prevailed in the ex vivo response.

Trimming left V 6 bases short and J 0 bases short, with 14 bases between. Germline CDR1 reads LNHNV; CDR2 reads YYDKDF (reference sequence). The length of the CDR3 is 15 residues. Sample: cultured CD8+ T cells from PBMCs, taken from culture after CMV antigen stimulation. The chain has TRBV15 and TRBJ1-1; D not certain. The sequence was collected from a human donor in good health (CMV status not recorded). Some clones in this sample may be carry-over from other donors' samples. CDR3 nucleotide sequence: TGTGCCACCAGAGGTCCGGGAAAGGTGAACACTGAAGCTTTCTTT. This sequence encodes CATRGPGKVNTEAFF.